This TCR beta chain originates from a study of control samples from healthy donors and cancer patients (dated by TCRdb to 2018 to 2020). Library creation used the immunoSEQ multiplex PCR assay. TCRdb took this table from immuneACCESS and kept in-frame rearrangements with V and J called. Such tables lack part of the clones; where checked against another copy, unresolved V genes explain under half of the gap, and the rest is unexplained. Counted in this sample were 210,000 or so clones; about 89% of them appeared once. Around 1.9% of the sample goes to the ten largest clones. Worth noting for this clone: Its antigen is unknown. No per-base quality is available; no much larger clone lies one base away.

Including cysteine and phenylalanine, the CDR3 has 16 amino acids. This entry keeps only the CDR3 DNA: 48 bases, framed from base 1. For CDR1 and CDR2, the germline V gene lists MDHEN and SYDVKM. V is cut by 6 bases and J by 1 base, and the space between the germline ends is 15 bases. Sample: blood. This clonotype was obtained from a man aged 25 to 40 in good health. Recombination linked TRBV28 to TRBJ2-2; a confident D gene designation cannot be given. The DNA sequence follows: TGTGCCAGCAGCCCCGGTGGGCTAATGAACACCGGGGAGCTGTTTTTT. Translated, this gives CASSPGGLMNTGELFF.